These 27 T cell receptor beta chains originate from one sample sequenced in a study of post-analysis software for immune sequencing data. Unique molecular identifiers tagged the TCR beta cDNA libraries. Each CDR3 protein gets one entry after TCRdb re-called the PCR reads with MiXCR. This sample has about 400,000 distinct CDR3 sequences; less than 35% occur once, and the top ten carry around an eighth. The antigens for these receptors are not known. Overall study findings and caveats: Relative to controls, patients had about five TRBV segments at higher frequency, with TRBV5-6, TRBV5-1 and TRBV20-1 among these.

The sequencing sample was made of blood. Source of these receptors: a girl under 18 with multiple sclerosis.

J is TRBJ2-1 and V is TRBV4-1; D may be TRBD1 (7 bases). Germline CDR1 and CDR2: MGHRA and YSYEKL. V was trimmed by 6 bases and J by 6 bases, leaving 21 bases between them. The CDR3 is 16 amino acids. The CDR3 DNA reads TGCGCCAGCAGGCGGGAAGGGGGCCTTGGGTCCAATGAGCAGTTCTTC. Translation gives CASRREGGLGSNEQFF.

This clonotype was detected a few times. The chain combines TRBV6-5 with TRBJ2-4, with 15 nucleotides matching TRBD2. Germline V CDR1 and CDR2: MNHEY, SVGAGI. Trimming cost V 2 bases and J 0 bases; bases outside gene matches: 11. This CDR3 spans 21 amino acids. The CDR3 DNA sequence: TGTGCCAGCAGTTACAGGACTAGCGGGGGGGCCGGGGAGTCAGCCAAAAACATTCAGTACTTC. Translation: CASSYRTSGGAGESAKNIQYF.

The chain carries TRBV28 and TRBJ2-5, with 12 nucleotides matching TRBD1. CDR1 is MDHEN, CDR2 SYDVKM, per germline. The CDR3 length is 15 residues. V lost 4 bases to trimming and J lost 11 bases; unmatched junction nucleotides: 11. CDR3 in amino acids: CASSSPGQGALEQYF. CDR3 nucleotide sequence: TGTGCCAGCAGTTCCCCGGGACAGGGGGCGTTAGAGCAGTACTTC.

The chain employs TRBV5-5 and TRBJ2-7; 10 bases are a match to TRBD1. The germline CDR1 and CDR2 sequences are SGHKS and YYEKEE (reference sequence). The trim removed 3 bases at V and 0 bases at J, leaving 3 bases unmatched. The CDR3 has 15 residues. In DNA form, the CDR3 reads TGTGCCAGCAGCTGGGGACAGGGGATCTCCTACGAGCAGTACTTC. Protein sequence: CASSWGQGISYEQYF.

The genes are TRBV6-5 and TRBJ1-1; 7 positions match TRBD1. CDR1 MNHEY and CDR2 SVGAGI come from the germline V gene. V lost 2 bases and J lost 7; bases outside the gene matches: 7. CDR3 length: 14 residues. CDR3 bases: TGTGCCAGCAGTTACCCGACAGGGTCGGGTGAAGCTTTCTTT. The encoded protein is CASSYPTGSGEAFF.

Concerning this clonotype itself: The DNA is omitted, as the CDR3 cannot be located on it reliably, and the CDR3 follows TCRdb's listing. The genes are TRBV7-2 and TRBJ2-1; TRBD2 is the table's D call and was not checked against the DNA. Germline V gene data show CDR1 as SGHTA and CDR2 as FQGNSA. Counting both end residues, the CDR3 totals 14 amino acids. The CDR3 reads CASSLVGVGTSLFF.

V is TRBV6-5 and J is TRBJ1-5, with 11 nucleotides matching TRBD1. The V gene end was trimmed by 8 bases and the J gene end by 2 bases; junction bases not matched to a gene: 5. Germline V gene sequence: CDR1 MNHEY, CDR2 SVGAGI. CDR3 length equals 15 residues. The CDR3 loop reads CASSGTGGRNQPQHF. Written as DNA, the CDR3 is TGTGCCAGCTCGGGGACAGGGGGGCGCAATCAGCCCCAGCATTTT.

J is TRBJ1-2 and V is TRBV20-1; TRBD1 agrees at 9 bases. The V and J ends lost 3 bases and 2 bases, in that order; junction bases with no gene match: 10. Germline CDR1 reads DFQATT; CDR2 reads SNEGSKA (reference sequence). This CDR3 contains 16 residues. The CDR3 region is CSASKDRGKVNYGYTF. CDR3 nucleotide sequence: TGCAGTGCTAGCAAGGACAGGGGAAAAGTGAACTATGGCTACACCTTC.

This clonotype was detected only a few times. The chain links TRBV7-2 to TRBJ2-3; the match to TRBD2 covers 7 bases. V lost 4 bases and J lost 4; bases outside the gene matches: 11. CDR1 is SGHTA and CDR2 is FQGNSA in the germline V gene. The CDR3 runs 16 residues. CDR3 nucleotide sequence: TGTGCCAGCAGCTCAGAGACTAGCTACAGGTCAGATACGCAGTATTTT. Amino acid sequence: CASSSETSYRSDTQYF.

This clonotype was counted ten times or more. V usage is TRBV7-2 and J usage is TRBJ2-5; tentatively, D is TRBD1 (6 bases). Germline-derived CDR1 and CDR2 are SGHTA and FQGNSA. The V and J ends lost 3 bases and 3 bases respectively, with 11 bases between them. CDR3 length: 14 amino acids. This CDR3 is CASSLATGKETQYF. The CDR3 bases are TGTGCCAGCAGCTTGGCCACAGGGAAAGAGACCCAGTACTTC.

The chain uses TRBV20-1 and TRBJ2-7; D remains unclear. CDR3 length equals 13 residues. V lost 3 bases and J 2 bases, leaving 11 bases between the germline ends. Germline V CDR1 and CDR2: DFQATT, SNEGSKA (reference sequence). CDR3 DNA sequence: TGCAGTGCTAGGGTAGGACCCGCCTACGAGCAGTACTTC. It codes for CSARVGPAYEQYF.

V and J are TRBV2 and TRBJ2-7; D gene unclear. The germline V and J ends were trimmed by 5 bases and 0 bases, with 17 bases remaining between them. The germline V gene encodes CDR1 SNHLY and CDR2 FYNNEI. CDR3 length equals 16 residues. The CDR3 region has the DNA TGTGCCAGCAGTCCCCTCCAAGTCTCCAGCTCCTACGAGCAGTACTTC. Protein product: CASSPLQVSSSYEQYF. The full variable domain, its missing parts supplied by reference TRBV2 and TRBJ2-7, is EPEVTQTPSHQVTQMGQEVILRCVPISNHLYFYWYRQILGQKVEFLVSFYNNEISEKSEIFDDQFSVERPDGSNFTLKIRSTKLEDSAMYFCASSPLQVSSSYEQYFGPGTRLTVT.

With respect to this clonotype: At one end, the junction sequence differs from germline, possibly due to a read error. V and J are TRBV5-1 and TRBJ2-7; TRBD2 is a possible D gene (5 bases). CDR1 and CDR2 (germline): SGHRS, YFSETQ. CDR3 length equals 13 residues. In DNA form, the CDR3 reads TGTGCCAGCAGTTCGGGAAGCTCCTACGAGCAGTACTTC. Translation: CASSSGSSYEQYF.

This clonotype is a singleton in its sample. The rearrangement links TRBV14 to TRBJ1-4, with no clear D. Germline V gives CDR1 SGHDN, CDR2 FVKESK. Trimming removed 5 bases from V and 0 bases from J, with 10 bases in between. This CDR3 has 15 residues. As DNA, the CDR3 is TGTGCCAGCAGCTCTTCAGTAACAACTAATGAAAAACTGTTTTTT. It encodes CASSSSVTTNEKLFF.

The CDR3 bases are TGCAGCGCCCTAAAGGGGGACCACACCGGGGAGCTGTTTTTT. Its protein product is CSALKGDHTGELFF. The rearrangement links TRBV29-1 to TRBJ2-2; perhaps TRBD1 as D (6 bases). The CDR3 sequence is 14 residues long. Deletions cut 7 bases from V and 3 bases from J, with 15 bases between. Germline CDR1 and CDR2: SQVTM and ANQGSEA.

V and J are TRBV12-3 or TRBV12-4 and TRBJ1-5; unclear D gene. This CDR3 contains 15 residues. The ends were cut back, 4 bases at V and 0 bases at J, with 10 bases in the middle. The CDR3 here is CASSYRVYSNQPQHF. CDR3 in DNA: TGTGCCAGCAGTTATCGCGTATATAGCAATCAGCCCCAGCATTTT.

The CDR3 DNA is TGTGCCAGCAGTCCCCAGACAGGAGCTAACTATGGCTACACCTTC. The encoded protein is CASSPQTGANYGYTF. The chain employs TRBV12-3 or TRBV12-4 and TRBJ1-2; possibly TRBD1 for D (6 bases). Between the trimmed V and J ends, which lost 5 bases and 0 bases, there was a span of 13 bases. The CDR3 covers 15 residues.

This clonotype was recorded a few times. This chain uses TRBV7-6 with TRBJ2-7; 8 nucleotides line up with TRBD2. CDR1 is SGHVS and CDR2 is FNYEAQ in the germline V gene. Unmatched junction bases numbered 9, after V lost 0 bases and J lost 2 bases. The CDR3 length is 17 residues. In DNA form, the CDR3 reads TGTGCCAGCAGCTTAGCGATTGGAGCGCGGGGGGCCTACGAGCAGTACTTC. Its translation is CASSLAIGARGAYEQYF.

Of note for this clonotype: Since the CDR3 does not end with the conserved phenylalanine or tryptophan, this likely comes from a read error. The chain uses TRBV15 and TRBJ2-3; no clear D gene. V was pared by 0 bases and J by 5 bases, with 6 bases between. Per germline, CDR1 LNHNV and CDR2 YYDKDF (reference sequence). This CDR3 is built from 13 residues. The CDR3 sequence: CATSRDTLDTQYS. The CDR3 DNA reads TGTGCCACCAGCAGAGACACCTTAGATACGCAGTATTCT.

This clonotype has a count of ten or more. The CDR3 region has the DNA TGCAGCGTTCGCTCTAGCGGGGCCAATGAGCAGTTCTTC. As protein: CSVRSSGANEQFF. V gene TRBV29-1 combines with J gene TRBJ2-1, with 9 nucleotides matching TRBD2. This CDR3 spans 13 amino acids. Trimming at V came to 5 bases and at J to 6 bases, leaving 5 bases not matched to a gene. Germline V gene sequence: CDR1 SQVTM, CDR2 ANQGSEA.

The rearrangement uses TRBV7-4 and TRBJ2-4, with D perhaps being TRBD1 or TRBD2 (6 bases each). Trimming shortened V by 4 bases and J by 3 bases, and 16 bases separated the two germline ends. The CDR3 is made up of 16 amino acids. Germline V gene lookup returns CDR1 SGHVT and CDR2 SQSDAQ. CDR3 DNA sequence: TGTGCCAGCAGCTACCCGGGGGCAGTGGACAAAAACATTCAGTACTTC. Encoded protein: CASSYPGAVDKNIQYF. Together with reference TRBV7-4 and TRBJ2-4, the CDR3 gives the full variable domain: GAGVSQSPRYKVAKRGRDVALRCDSISGHVTLYWYRQTLGQGSEVLTYSQSDAQRDKSGRPSGRFSAERPERSVSTLKIQRTEQGDSAVYLCASSYPGAVDKNIQYFGAGTRLSVL.

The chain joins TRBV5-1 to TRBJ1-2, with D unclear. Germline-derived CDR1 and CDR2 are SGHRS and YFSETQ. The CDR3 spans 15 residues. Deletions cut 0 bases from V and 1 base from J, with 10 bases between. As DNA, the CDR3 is TGCGCCAGCAGCTTGGGAGGAACAGATAACTATGGCTACACCTTC. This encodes CASSLGGTDNYGYTF. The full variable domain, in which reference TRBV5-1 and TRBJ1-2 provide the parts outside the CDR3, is KAGVTQTPRYLIKTRGQQVTLSCSPISGHRSVSWYQQTPGQGLQFLFEYFSETQRNKGNFPGRFSGRQFSNSRSEMNVSTLELGDSALYLCASSLGGTDNYGYTFGSGTRLTVV.

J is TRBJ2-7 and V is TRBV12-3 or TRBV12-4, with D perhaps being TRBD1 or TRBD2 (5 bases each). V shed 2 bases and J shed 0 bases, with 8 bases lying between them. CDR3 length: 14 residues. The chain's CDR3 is CASSLQGPSYEQYF. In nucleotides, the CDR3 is TGTGCCAGCAGTTTACAGGGACCCTCCTACGAGCAGTACTTC.

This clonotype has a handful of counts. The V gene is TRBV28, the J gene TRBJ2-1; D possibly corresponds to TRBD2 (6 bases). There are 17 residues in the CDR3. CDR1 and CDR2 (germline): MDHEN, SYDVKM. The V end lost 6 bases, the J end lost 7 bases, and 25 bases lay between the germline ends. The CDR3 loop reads CASSPRAGRGLWNEQFF. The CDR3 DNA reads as TGTGCCAGCAGCCCCCGAGCAGGGCGGGGACTCTGGAATGAGCAGTTCTTC. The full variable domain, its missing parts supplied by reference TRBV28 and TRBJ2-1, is DVKVTQSSRYLVKRTGEKVFLECVQDMDHENMFWYRQDPGLGLRLIYFSYDVKMKEKGDIPEGYSVSREKKERFSLILESASTNQTSMYLCASSPRAGRGLWNEQFFGPGTRLTVL.

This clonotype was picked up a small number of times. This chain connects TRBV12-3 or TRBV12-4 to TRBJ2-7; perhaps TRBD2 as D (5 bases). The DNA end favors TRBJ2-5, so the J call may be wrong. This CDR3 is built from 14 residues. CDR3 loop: CAGNPSGGGETQYF. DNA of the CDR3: TGTGCCGGCAACCCCTCCGGAGGCGGAGAGACCCAGTACTTC.

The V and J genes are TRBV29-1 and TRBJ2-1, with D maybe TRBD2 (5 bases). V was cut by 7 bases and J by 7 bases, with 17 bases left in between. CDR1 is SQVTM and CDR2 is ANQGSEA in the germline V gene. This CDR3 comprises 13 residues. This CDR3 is CSARTSPGNEQFF. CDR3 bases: TGCAGCGCCCGAACGAGTCCGGGGAATGAGCAGTTCTTC.

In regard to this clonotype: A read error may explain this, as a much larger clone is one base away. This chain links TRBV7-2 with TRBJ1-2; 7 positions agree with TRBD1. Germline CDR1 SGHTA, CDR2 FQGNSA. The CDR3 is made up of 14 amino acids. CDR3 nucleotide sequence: TGTGCCTGCAGCTTAGCGGGACAGAACTATGGCTACACCTTC. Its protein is CACSLAGQNYGYTF.